This T cell receptor beta chain derives from a study of CD8+ T cells in alopecia areata. On the study more broadly: Tofacitinib administration to treated patients was oral, at 5 to 10 mg twice daily. Findings and limits, study-wide: Sequencing of scalp samples also includes resident alphabeta T cells from normal skin. Having just one nonresponder leaves the connection between baseline CD8+ expansion and response unresolved.

Treatment in this sample: oral pan-JAK inhibitor, 5-10 mg twice daily. As regards this clone: Antigen: not known.

Extraction of RNA preceded its reverse transcription into cDNA, which served as the sequencing template. Sequenced by immunoSEQ multiplex PCR; TCRdb stores in-frame clones only, minus some. Of 110,000 or so clones listed, 55% to 60% are singletons. Germline loops: CDR1 GTSNPN, CDR2 SVGIG (reference sequence). The V and J ends lost 0 bases and 4 bases respectively, with 9 bases between them. The CDR3 is made up of 13 amino acids. Source: CD4+ T cells sorted from blood, taken at week 24, from a patient treated with tofacitinib. V is TRBV30 and J is TRBJ2-5; possible D gene TRBD2, 5 bases. This TCR came from a human donor with alopecia areata. The DNA for the CDR3 is TGTGCCTGGAGTGTGGGGAGTCGAGAGACCCAGTACTTC. Encoded protein: CAWSVGSRETQYF.